Following are 4 T cell receptor beta chains from one sample sequenced in a study of glioma-infiltrating T cells. The iRepertoire nested amplicon-rescue multiplex PCR amplified TCR alpha and beta CDR3s from RNA. TCRdb reanalysed the multiplex PCR reads using MiXCR and keeps one entry per CDR3 protein. Among around 350,000 distinct CDR3 sequences, 41% were seen once, and the ten largest hold around 11%. Specimen: glioma tissue, nonneoplastic brain tissue, or PBMCs (not recorded which). The receptors were gathered from a human donor with low-grade glioma or glioblastoma, undergoing nonglioma brain surgery, or in good health (not recorded which).

At least ten counts were recorded for this clonotype. The chain recombines TRBV27 with TRBJ1-1; no definite D call. The CDR3 is made up of 16 amino acids. Trimming took off 4 bases at V and 3 bases at J, with 18 bases between the two ends. CDR1 and CDR2 from the germline V gene are MNHEY and SMNVEV (reference sequence). The CDR3 DNA reads as TGTGCCAGCAGTTCCATTGGTTTTGGGTCGTACACTGAAGCTTTCTTT. The encoded protein is CASSSIGFGSYTEAFF.

The chain is built from TRBV6-1 and TRBJ2-3, with D possibly being TRBD2 (5 bases). CDR3 size: 16 residues. Trimming stripped 6 bases from V and 0 bases from J, with 16 bases between. Germline CDR1 MNHNS, CDR2 SASEGT. The DNA for the CDR3 is TGTGCCAGCAGCCCCCACACCGAGGGAAGCACAGATACGCAGTATTTT. The encoded protein is CASSPHTEGSTDTQYF.

This clonotype turned up a few times. The chain has TRBV6-1 and TRBJ2-7, with D hard to call. Trimming removed 9 bases from V and 2 bases from J, with 11 bases in between. The germline CDR1 and CDR2 sequences are MNHNS and SASEGT. CDR3 length: 12 amino acids. The CDR3 sequence: CASGQTTYEQYF. The CDR3 coding sequence is TGTGCCAGTGGGCAGACAACCTACGAGCAGTACTTC.

The CDR3 DNA reads TGCAGTGCTAGGGACAGGGAGAACTATGGCTACACCTTC. Translated: CSARDRENYGYTF. The V and J genes are TRBV20-1 and TRBJ1-2, with 8 bases matching TRBD1. Germline V lookup: CDR1 DFQATT, CDR2 SNEGSKA (reference sequence). This CDR3 is 13 amino acids long. V dropped 3 bases and J dropped 2; count of bases not matched to a gene: 2.